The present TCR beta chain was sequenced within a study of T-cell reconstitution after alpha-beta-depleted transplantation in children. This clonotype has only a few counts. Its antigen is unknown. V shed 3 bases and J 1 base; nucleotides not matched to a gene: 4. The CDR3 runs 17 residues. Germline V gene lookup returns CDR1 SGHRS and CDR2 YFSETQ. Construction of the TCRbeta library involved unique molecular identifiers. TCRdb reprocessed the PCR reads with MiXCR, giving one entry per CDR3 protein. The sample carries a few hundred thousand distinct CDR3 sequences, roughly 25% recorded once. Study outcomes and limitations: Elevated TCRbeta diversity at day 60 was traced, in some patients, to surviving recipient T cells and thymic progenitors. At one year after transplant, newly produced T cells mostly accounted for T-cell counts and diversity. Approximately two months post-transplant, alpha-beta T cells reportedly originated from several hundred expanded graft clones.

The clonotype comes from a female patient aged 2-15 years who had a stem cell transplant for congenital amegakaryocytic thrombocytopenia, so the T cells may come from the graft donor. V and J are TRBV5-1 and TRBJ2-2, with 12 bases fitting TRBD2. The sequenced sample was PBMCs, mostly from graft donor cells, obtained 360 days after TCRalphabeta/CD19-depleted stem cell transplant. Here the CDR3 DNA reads TGCGCCAGCAGCTCCGGACTAGCGGGAAAGAACACCGGGGAGCTGTTTTTT. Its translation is CASSSGLAGKNTGELFF.